This TCR beta chain was captured in a study of CD8+ T cells in alopecia areata. With regard to this clone: Its antigen remains unknown.

Lesional scalp tissue (obtained by punch biopsy) and peripheral blood were collected from alopecia areata patients. RNA extraction was followed by reverse transcription into cDNA, which acted as the sequencing template. Sequencing was performed with immunoSEQ multiplex PCR; in TCRdb, only in-frame clones are kept and a portion is missing. The table records several thousand clones, 55% to 70% of them present only once. CDR3 length: 13 residues. The ends were cut back, 5 bases at V and 0 bases at J, with 7 bases in the middle. Germline-derived CDR1 and CDR2 are SGHDN and FVKESK. Study results and caveats: Resident alphabeta T-cell populations of normal skin are likewise subject to sequencing in scalp samples.

This clonotype was sampled from a human donor with alopecia areata. The chain employs TRBV14 and TRBJ1-1, with no clear D. Sequencing used skin, obtained at week 0. For the CDR3, the DNA is TGTGCCAGCAGCGCACAGATGAACACTGAAGCTTTCTTT. This sequence encodes CASSAQMNTEAFF.